This T cell receptor beta chain was profiled in a study of T cells in Graves' hyperthyroidism and ophthalmopathy. Notes on the study in general: Ophthalmopathy was separated from stable hyperthyroidism by a 13 V-J model. Most clonotypes expanded in the thyroid (above 0.001) were also present in blood.

Amplified regions were TCR beta CDR3 sequences from RNA transcripts. The primer set for the first-round RT-PCR of the TCR CDR3 was HTBI. TCRdb re-called the multiplex PCR reads with MiXCR, one entry per CDR3 protein. The sample lists about 200,000 distinct CDR3 sequences; roughly 17% were seen once. This clonotype was detected many times. Its matching antigen is unknown. Germline loops: CDR1 DFQATT, CDR2 SNEGSKA (reference sequence). V was trimmed by 5 bases and J by 1 base, leaving 6 bases between them. The CDR3 runs 12 residues. Researchers defined stable Graves' hyperthyroidism as no ophthalmopathy progression within 18 months. Fresh peripheral blood, 7.5 to 10 ml, was the source of the PBMCs.

The rearrangement uses TRBV20-1 and TRBJ2-4; D uncertain. Specimen: blood. The sequence was collected from a woman in her forties or fifties with Graves' hyperthyroidism. The CDR3 here is CSAERAKNIQYF. The CDR3 nucleotides are TGCAGTGCTGAACGTGCCAAAAACATTCAGTACTTC.